The sample holds a few counts of the clone carrying this T cell receptor (beta chain). Its antigen is unknown. These data belong to a study of T-cell reconstitution after alpha-beta-depleted transplantation in children. As it was prepared, the TCRbeta library received unique molecular identifiers. MiXCR, applied by TCRdb to the PCR reads, yields one record per CDR3 protein. The table lists 800,000 to 1,000,000 distinct CDR3 sequences, under 30% of them singletons, with under 30% in the top ten. Study-level points and caveats: T-cell numbers and diversity, one year after transplant, stemmed largely from T cells that were newly produced. Several hundred graft clones that had expanded were reportedly the source of alpha-beta T cells about two months after transplant. Where some patients showed high TCRbeta diversity at day 60, it came from recipient T cells and thymic progenitors that had survived.

CDR1 is SGDLS, CDR2 YYNGEE, per germline. With 0 bases removed from V and 9 bases from J, the gap between germline ends came to 13 bases. The CDR3 has 14 amino acids. The sequencing used PBMCs, mostly from graft donor cells, collected 360 days after TCRalphabeta/CD19-depleted stem cell transplant. The TCR originated in a boy under three years old who had a stem cell transplant for SCID, so the T cells may come from the graft donor. The rearrangement links TRBV9 to TRBJ2-1; D unresolved. The CDR3 loop is CASSVDPRYAEQFF. The CDR3 coding sequence is TGTGCCAGCAGCGTAGACCCTAGATATGCTGAGCAGTTCTTC.